This is a list of T cell receptor beta chains from one sample in a study of cytomegalovirus exposure and HLA in healthy donors. Data came from immunoSEQ multiplex PCR; TCRdb stores just in-frame clones and leaves some out. This table has around 87,000 clones, roughly 80% appearing once. The specimen sequenced was PBMCs. The receptor source for this set is a girl aged 2 to 10 in good health and CMV-seropositive. The CDR3 runs from the conserved cysteine through the conserved F or W. The order of the fields is clone size, J gene, V gene, D gene, CDR3 DNA, CDR3 protein. A D gene is named only where the DNA matches it firmly. Size tells how often a clone was seen (once, few, many) or the class of an expanded clone, and some rows leave it out.

once	TRBJ2-1	TRBV9	TRBD2	TGTGCCAGCAGCGTAGGTCCGGGACTAGCCCCCCATGAGCAGTTCTTC	CASSVGPGLAPHEQFF
-	TRBJ1-1	TRBV27	TRBD1	TGTGCCAGCAGTTTAGAGGCCAGGGGGACTGAAGCTTTCTTT	CASSLEARGTEAFF
-	TRBJ2-5	TRBV27	TRBD1	TGTGCCAGCTCCCTAGGAACAGGGGTTTTGATAGAGACCCAGTACTTC	CASSLGTGVLIETQYF
-	TRBJ1-2	TRBV6-5	-	TGTGCCAGCAGTTTCGGGGGGAACTATGGCTACACCTTC	CASSFGGNYGYTF
-	TRBJ2-1	TRBV18	-	TGTGCCAGCTCACCGAGGAGCGGTGAAGGGCGCAATGAGCAGTTCTTC	CASSPRSGEGRNEQFF
-	TRBJ1-2	TRBV10-3	TRBD1	TGTGCCATCAGTGACCGGGACAGCGGCTACACCTTC	CAISDRDSGYTF
-	TRBJ2-7	TRBV30	-	TGTGCCTGGAGTGTATCGAGTTTGGGGGGTTACGAGCAGTACTTC	CAWSVSSLGGYEQYF
-	TRBJ2-1	TRBV7-8	TRBD2	TGTGCCAGCAGCCAACCCTCGGGACTAGCGGGAGACAATGAGCAGTTCTTC	CASSQPSGLAGDNEQFF
-	TRBJ2-5	TRBV28	-	TGTGCCAGCAGTTCGCTAACGGAGACCCAGTACTTC	CASSSLTETQYF
-	TRBJ2-7	TRBV6-1	-	TGTGCCAGCAGTGAAAGTCAGCGGGTTTACTACGAGCAGTACTTC	CASSESQRVYYEQYF
-	TRBJ2-1	TRBV2	TRBD2	TGTGCCAGCAGTGAACAGGGGACTAGCGGGAGCAATGAGCAGTTCTTC	CASSEQGTSGSNEQFF
once	TRBJ1-1	TRBV29-1	-	TGCAGCGTTCAGAGGTTGAACACTGAAGCTTTCTTT	CSVQRLNTEAFF
few	TRBJ1-5	TRBV5-4	-	TGTGCCAGCAGCTTGGAGTATAGCTATAGCAATCAGCCCCAGCATTTT	CASSLEYSYSNQPQHF
-	TRBJ2-7	TRBV28	-	TGTGCCAGCAGAGTCTCGAGCTCCTACGAGCAGTACTTC	CASRVSSSYEQYF
-	TRBJ1-1	TRBV18	-	TGTGCCAGCTCACCCAGAGGGGGTAACACTGAAGCTTTCTTT	CASSPRGGNTEAFF
once	TRBJ2-4	TRBV25-1	TRBD1	TGTGCCAGCAGTGAAGACAGGGGGGCCAAAAACATTCAGTACTTC	CASSEDRGAKNIQYF
-	TRBJ1-2	TRBV6-5	TRBD1	TGTGCCAGCAGACAGGGGGCTTCTGTCCAGGGAGGCTACACCTTC	CASRQGASVQGGYTF
once	TRBJ2-1	TRBV4-3	-	TGCGCCAGCAGCCGCCCGGGAATCGACAATGAGCAGTTCTTC	CASSRPGIDNEQFF
-	TRBJ1-1	TRBV2	-	TGTGCCAGCAGTGCCGAAACAGCTACTGAAGCTTTCTTT	CASSAETATEAFF
-	TRBJ2-2	TRBV27	-	TGTGCCAGCAGTTCAACAGGGATTTTTAGGGAATTCGCGAACACCGGGGAGCTGTTTTTT	CASSSTGIFREFANTGELFF
-	TRBJ2-1	TRBV4-1	-	TGCGCCAGCAGCCAAGTCCGTAGAGGGAAGTTCTTC	CASSQVRRGKFF
-	TRBJ1-2	TRBV27	-	TGTGCCAGCAGTTCAGAATCTAGGGGCCACTATGGCTACACCTTC	CASSSESRGHYGYTF
-	TRBJ2-1	TRBV7-9	TRBD2	TGTGCCAGCAGCTTCGTAAGCGGGAGGAGCAATGAGCAGTTCTTC	CASSFVSGRSNEQFF
-	TRBJ2-3	TRBV20-1	TRBD2	TGCAGTGCTAGAGTGTTCACGGGAGGGTATTTT	CSARVFTGGYF
-	TRBJ1-4	TRBV7-9	TRBD1	TGTGCCAGCAGCTCCCGGGACAGTGGCAGTATTAATGAAAAACTGTTTTTT	CASSSRDSGSINEKLFF
-	TRBJ2-5	TRBV28	TRBD1	TGTGCCAGCAGTTTTGGGGACAGGGGGCGAGAGACCCAGTACTTC	CASSFGDRGRETQYF
-	TRBJ2-3	TRBV7-9	-	TGTGCCAGCAGCTCCGACGGGGGAACCACAGATACGCAGTATTTT	CASSSDGGTTDTQYF
-	TRBJ2-3	TRBV30	TRBD1	TGTGCCTGGATTCCCGGACAGGGAGGAGGTCGGGGTGCAGATACGCAGTATTTT	CAWIPGQGGGRGADTQYF
-	TRBJ2-2	TRBV5-1	-	TGCGCCAGCAGCTTTCAGTCGTCAGCGAACACCGGGGAGCTGTTTTTT	CASSFQSSANTGELFF
-	TRBJ1-2	TRBV10-3	-	TGTGCCATCAGTGAGTCCCCAGGGGTTAACTATGGCTACACCTTC	CAISESPGVNYGYTF
few	TRBJ2-7	TRBV6-5	-	TGTGCCAGCAGTTACTCAGCTGCGGTTAGCAAGCAGTACTTC	CASSYSAAVSKQYF
once	TRBJ2-1	TRBV4-2	-	TGTGCCAGCAGCCAGGACTACTCGGCAGTCTACAATGAGCAGTTCTTC	CASSQDYSAVYNEQFF
-	TRBJ2-7	TRBV6-1	TRBD1	TGTGCCAGCAGTGAAAAGGACAGGGTCGTCGAGCAGTACTTC	CASSEKDRVVEQYF
-	TRBJ1-1	TRBV7-9	-	TGTGCCAGCAGCTGGGGCACACAGGGACGGGTCGGCACTGAAGCTTTCTTT	CASSWGTQGRVGTEAFF
-	TRBJ2-1	TRBV5-4	-	TGTGCCAGCAGAGCTATGTTTGGGGAGCGGTCACTCCACAATGAGCAGTTCTTC	CASRAMFGERSLHNEQFF
-	TRBJ2-7	TRBV27	TRBD1	TGTGCCAGCAGAGGTATCAGGGGGCCCAACTCGAACATTGAGCAGTACTTC	CASRGIRGPNSNIEQYF
-	TRBJ1-2	TRBV7-9	TRBD1	TGTGCCAGCCAACGTGACAGGGTGGACTATGGCTACACCTTC	CASQRDRVDYGYTF
-	TRBJ1-1	TRBV7-9	-	TGTGCCAGCAGTTCCACAGGGAAAGCTTTCTTT	CASSSTGKAFF
-	TRBJ1-2	TRBV2	-	TGTGCCAGCAGTTACCAGTCGAACTATGGCTACACCTTC	CASSYQSNYGYTF
-	TRBJ2-7	TRBV29-1	-	TGCAGCGTTCGTGCCCTCTTCACTTACGAGCAGTACTTC	CSVRALFTYEQYF
-	TRBJ2-7	TRBV16	TRBD1	TGTGCCAGCAGCGGAGTTGGACAGGGGGGCGAGCAGTACTTC	CASSGVGQGGEQYF
-	TRBJ1-2	TRBV28	-	TGTGCCAGCCGTGGAGGACCGGATGGCTACACCTTC	CASRGGPDGYTF
once	TRBJ2-2	TRBV28	-	TGTGCCAGCAGCTTCTTAGCTAGAACCGGGGAGCTGTTTTTT	CASSFLARTGELFF
-	TRBJ2-7	TRBV4-1	TRBD2	TGCGCCAGCAGCCGCGGACTAGCGGGAGAAGGGAAAAACGAGCAGTACTTC	CASSRGLAGEGKNEQYF
-	TRBJ2-1	TRBV28	TRBD2	TGTGCCAGCAGTACCGGGACTAGCGTTTACAATGAGCAGTTCTTC	CASSTGTSVYNEQFF
-	TRBJ1-5	TRBV7-2	-	TGTGCCAGCAGCTTAGGATGGGCGACTATCAATCAGCCCCAGCATTTT	CASSLGWATINQPQHF
-	TRBJ2-7	TRBV12-5	TRBD1	TGTGCTAGTGGTCCCGCGTGGGACAGGGCCTCGTGGGCGTACGAGCAGTACTTC	CASGPAWDRASWAYEQYF
-	TRBJ2-3	TRBV5-5	TRBD2	TGTGCCAGCAGCTTGGGGGGGACTAGCGGGAGGACAGATACGCAGTATTTT	CASSLGGTSGRTDTQYF
-	TRBJ1-5	TRBV19	-	TGTGCCAGTACACCACCGGGGGGGTTAGGCAATCAGCCCCAGCATTTT	CASTPPGGLGNQPQHF
-	TRBJ1-5	TRBV7-9	TRBD1	TGTGCCAGCAGCTCCCAGGGGGATCAGCCCCAGCATTTT	CASSSQGDQPQHF
few	TRBJ2-5	TRBV5-5	TRBD1	TGTGCCAGCAGCTGGGGGACAGGACAAGAGACCCAGTACTTC	CASSWGTGQETQYF
once	TRBJ2-7	TRBV28	TRBD1	TGTGCCAGCGGGTGGGACAGGGCCTACGAGCAGTACTTC	CASGWDRAYEQYF
-	TRBJ1-1	TRBV28	-	TGTGCCAGCACAACGCGGGGAGAAGCTTTCTTT	CASTTRGEAFF